Shown below are 14 T cell receptor beta chains from a single sample sequenced in a study of T cells in women clearing cervical HPV infection. Here immunoSEQ multiplex PCR was the method, and the copy in TCRdb shows in-frame clones only, minus some. This sample contains 15,000 to 20,000 clones. Sequenced input: blood buffy coat. The origin of the receptors is a woman aged 18 to 69 with a cervical HPV16 infection that either progressed to CIN3+ or cleared (not recorded which).

As to this clone: The read falls 3 residues short of the CDR3 end, and the missing part is taken from the germline J gene. This chain uses TRBV2 with TRBJ2-2; the match to TRBD2 covers 9 bases. Unmatched junction bases numbered 10, after V lost 10 bases and J lost 4 bases. The length of the CDR3 is 15 residues. Germline values: CDR1 SNHLY, CDR2 FYNNEI. CDR3 in amino acids: CATPTGGGGTGELFF. The sequenced part of the CDR3 DNA is TGTGCCACCCCCACTGGCGGGGGGGGCACCGGGGAG.

In terms of frequency, this clone is medium-sized. The CDR3 reads CASSPRTRETQYF. CDR3 DNA, as far as it was read: TGTGCCAGCTCACCAAGGACTAGGGAGACC. The J gene is TRBJ2-5, the V gene TRBV18; the match to TRBD2 covers 7 bases. The read ends 3 residues before the CDR3 terminus; that terminus is restored from the germline J gene. From germline, CDR1 is KGHSH and CDR2 LQKENI. There are 13 residues in the CDR3. The V and J ends lost 2 bases and 5 bases, in that order; junction bases with no gene match: 2.

On this clone itself: The read ends 3 residues shy of where the CDR3 ends; the end is completed using the germline J gene. The chain couples TRBV7-9 to TRBJ1-2; D might be TRBD1 (5 bases). CDR1 and CDR2 (germline): SEHNR, FQNEAQ (reference sequence). This CDR3 has 14 residues. Trimming removed 5 bases at V and 4 bases at J, with 14 bases between. The sequenced CDR3 bases are TGTGCCAGCAGCCCCGAAGGGGATGGCTATGGC. Protein: CASSPEGDGYG. The entire CDR3 protein is CASSPEGDGYGYTF.

About this clone itself: The CDR3 goes on 3 residues after the read ends, and that part is filled in from the germline J gene. V gene TRBV20-1 combines with J gene TRBJ2-3; TRBD2 aligns across 8 bases. CDR1 is DFQATT, CDR2 SNEGSKA, per germline (reference sequence). Unmatched junction bases numbered 8, after V lost 0 bases and J lost 0 bases. This CDR3 comprises 17 residues. CDR3 bases read: TGCAGTGCTAGAGATGGTATACGGGGGGGAAGCACAGATACG. The encoded protein is CSARDGIRGGSTDT. Given in full, the CDR3 is CSARDGIRGGSTDTQYF.

Worth noting for this clone: The CDR3 goes on 3 residues after the read ends, and that part is filled in from the germline J gene. The V and J genes are TRBV7-9 and TRBJ2-3; 10 nucleotides line up with TRBD1. Germline V gives CDR1 SEHNR, CDR2 FQNEAQ (reference sequence). The CDR3 length is 15 residues. The J segment lost 4 bases and the V segment lost 1 base, leaving 2 bases of the junction unmatched. The CDR3 reads CASSLGQGAADTQYF. CDR3 DNA, as far as it was read: TGTGCCAGCAGCTTAGGACAGGGGGCCGCAGATACG.

As concerns this clone: The read ends 3 residues before the CDR3 terminus; that terminus is restored from the germline J gene. The rearrangement joins TRBV19 to TRBJ2-2; D is perhaps TRBD2 (5 bases). The germline CDR1 and CDR2 sequences are LNHDA and SQIVND (reference sequence). The CDR3 sequence is 15 residues long. Trimming removed 1 base from V and 2 bases from J, with 8 bases in between. The chain's CDR3 is CASSIAGINTGELFF. The sequenced part of the CDR3 DNA is TGTGCCAGTAGTATAGCGGGGATAAACACCGGGGAG.

The sequenced CDR3 bases are TGTGCCAGCAGTCCGGACATCCTCGTGGCCAACGTC. As protein: CASSPDILVANV. Given in full, the CDR3 is CASSPDILVANVLTF. The chain uses TRBV6-2 or TRBV6-3 and TRBJ2-6; perhaps TRBD1 as D (5 bases). The read falls 3 residues short of the CDR3 end, and the missing part is taken from the germline J gene. Germline V gene lookup returns CDR1 MNHEY and CDR2 SVGEGT. The CDR3 covers 15 residues. Trimming removed 5 bases at V and 6 bases at J, with 14 bases between.

About this clone itself: The germline gene is not matched at one end of the junction; a read error may be the cause. The read is 3 residues too short to cover the CDR3 end, so that end is filled in from the germline J gene. The rearrangement joins TRBV4-2 to TRBJ2-2, with 7 positions matching TRBD2. The CDR3 is 15 amino acids. Germline V gives CDR1 LGHNA, CDR2 YNFKEQ. CDR3 DNA, as far as it was read: TGCGCCAGCAGCCAAGATCGGGGGGACACCGGGGAG. Protein sequence: CASSQDRGDTGE. The whole CDR3 reads CASSQDRGDTGELFF.

To note about this clone: The read halts 3 residues ahead of the CDR3 end, with the missing end drawn from the germline J gene. The chain recombines TRBV30 with TRBJ1-2; D is possibly TRBD1 (6 bases). This CDR3 comprises 15 residues. In germline, CDR1 is GTSNPN, CDR2 SVGIG (reference sequence). The V gene lost 3 bases and the J gene lost 6 bases, with 20 bases spanning the gap. The CDR3 is CAWRGRGGGVDGYTF. The part of the CDR3 DNA that was read is TGTGCCTGGAGGGGCAGGGGAGGAGGGGTTGATGGC.

The CDR3 sequence is CASSFGGWTGNNEQFF. The CDR3 bases that were read are TGTGCCAGCAGCTTCGGAGGGTGGACAGGGAACAATGAG. The V call is TRBV7-6, the J call TRBJ2-1; 8 nucleotides agree with TRBD1. Coverage ceases 3 residues before the CDR3 finishes, and the germline J gene fills in the end. The V gene's germline CDR1 is SGHVS and CDR2 FNYEAQ. CDR3 length: 16 amino acids. V was pared by 3 bases and J by 5 bases, with 9 bases of the junction left unmatched.

With respect to this clone: The CDR3 end falls 3 residues outside the read, so it is completed with the germline J gene. The rearrangement joins TRBV18 to TRBJ2-7; D is perhaps TRBD1 (6 bases). Germline V gene sequence: CDR1 KGHSH, CDR2 LQKENI. The CDR3 is made up of 16 amino acids. With 2 bases removed from V and 1 base from J, the gap between germline ends came to 15 bases. CDR3 sequence: CASSPIGQSKSYEQYF. The sequenced CDR3 bases are TGTGCCAGCTCACCAATTGGACAGTCAAAGTCCTACGAG. The full variable domain, in which reference TRBV18 and TRBJ2-7 provide the parts outside the CDR3, is NAGVMQNPRHLVRRRGQEARLRCSPMKGHSHVYWYRQLPEEGLKFMVYLQKENIIDESGMPKERFSAEFPKEGPSILRIQQVVRGDSAAYFCASSPIGQSKSYEQYFGPGTRLTVT.

On this clone: The read ends 3 residues early relative to the CDR3; the germline J gene fills the gap. The chain couples TRBV10-1 to TRBJ1-6; possible D gene TRBD1, 6 bases. The CDR3 totals 13 residues. The V gene lost 4 bases and the J gene lost 11 bases, with 12 bases spanning the gap. Germline V lookup: CDR1 WNHNN, CDR2 SYGVQD (reference sequence). CDR3 sequence: CASSATGMAPLHF. Partial CDR3 DNA: TGCGCCAGCAGTGCCACAGGGATGGCACCC.

The CDR3 protein is CASSQDQRAGGGYTQYF. Incomplete CDR3 DNA: TGCGCCAGCAGCCAAGATCAGAGAGCGGGGGGCGGGTATACG. This chain links TRBV4-1 with TRBJ2-3; 9 nucleotides match TRBD2. The read falls 3 residues short of the CDR3 end, and the missing part is taken from the germline J gene. From germline, CDR1 is MGHRA and CDR2 YSYEKL. V was clipped by 0 bases and J by 7 bases; unmatched bases: 11. The CDR3 has 17 amino acids.

On this clone itself: Sequencing ends 3 residues short of the CDR3 end; the germline J gene provides the rest. The chain employs TRBV24-1 and TRBJ2-3, with TRBD1 matching over 8 bases. The CDR3 runs 14 residues. The germline CDR1 and CDR2 sequences are KGHDR and SFDVKD. V trimming: 4 bases; J trimming: 4 bases; junction bases outside the gene matches: 3. CDR3 bases read: TGTGCCACCAGTGAGGACAGGGTCGCAGATACG. It encodes CATSEDRVADT. Given in full, the CDR3 is CATSEDRVADTQYF.